One and the same sample provided the 2 T cell receptor beta chains below, sequenced in a study of T-cell reconstitution after alpha-beta-depleted transplantation in children. TCRbeta library construction was performed incorporating unique molecular identifiers. TCRdb recomputed calls from the PCR reads with MiXCR, one row per CDR3 protein. The sample gives approximately 290,000 distinct CDR3 sequences, 9.5% to 13% of which show up once; around 22% is in the top ten. Sequencing was performed on peripheral blood, taken 180 days after TCRalphabeta/CD19-depleted stem cell transplant. The source of these receptors is a male patient aged 2-15 years who had a stem cell transplant for chronic granulomatous disease, so the T cells may come from the graft donor.

This clonotype was detected many times. This rearrangement joins TRBV7-2 to TRBJ2-1; no firm D call. CDR1 and CDR2 from the germline V gene are SGHTA and FQGNSA. The CDR3 length is 13 residues. V lost 4 bases and J lost 2, with 6 bases in between. CDR3 region: CASSSRPYNEQFF. CDR3 in DNA: TGTGCCAGCAGCTCCAGACCCTACAATGAGCAGTTCTTC.

This clonotype was counted at least ten times. The chain couples TRBV7-2 to TRBJ1-6; 7 bases line up with TRBD1. V was clipped by 6 bases and J by 5 bases; unmatched bases: 4. Per the germline V gene, CDR1 is SGHTA and CDR2 is FQGNSA. There are 14 residues in the CDR3. CDR3 in amino acids: CASRRTGDNSPLHF. The CDR3 nucleotides read TGTGCCAGCAGGAGGACAGGAGATAATTCACCCCTCCACTTT.